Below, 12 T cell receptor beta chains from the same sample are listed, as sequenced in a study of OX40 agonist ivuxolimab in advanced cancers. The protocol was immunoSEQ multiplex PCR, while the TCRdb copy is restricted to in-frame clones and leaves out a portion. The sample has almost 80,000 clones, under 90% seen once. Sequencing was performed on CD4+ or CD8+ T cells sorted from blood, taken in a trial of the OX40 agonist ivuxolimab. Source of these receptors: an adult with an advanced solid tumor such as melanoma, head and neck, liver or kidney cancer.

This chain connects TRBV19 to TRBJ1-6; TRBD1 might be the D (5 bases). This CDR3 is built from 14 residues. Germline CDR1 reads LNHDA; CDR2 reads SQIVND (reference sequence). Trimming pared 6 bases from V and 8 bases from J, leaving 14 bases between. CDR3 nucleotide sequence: TGTGCCAGTAGAAGTCAGGGTGCGGATTCACCCCTCCACTTT. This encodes CASRSQGADSPLHF.

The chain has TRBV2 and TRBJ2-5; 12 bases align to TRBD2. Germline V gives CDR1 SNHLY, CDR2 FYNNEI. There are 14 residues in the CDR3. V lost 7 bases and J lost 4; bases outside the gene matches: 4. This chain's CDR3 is CASTGLAGLETQYF. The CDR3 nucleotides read TGTGCCAGCACGGGACTAGCGGGCTTAGAGACCCAGTACTTC. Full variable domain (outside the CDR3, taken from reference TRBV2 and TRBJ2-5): EPEVTQTPSHQVTQMGQEVILRCVPISNHLYFYWYRQILGQKVEFLVSFYNNEISEKSEIFDDQFSVERPDGSNFTLKIRSTKLEDSAMYFCASTGLAGLETQYFGPGTRLLVL.

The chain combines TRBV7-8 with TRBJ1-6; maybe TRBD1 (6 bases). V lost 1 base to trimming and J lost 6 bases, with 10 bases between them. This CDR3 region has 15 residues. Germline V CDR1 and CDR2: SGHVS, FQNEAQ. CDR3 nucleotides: TGTGCCAGCAGCTTAGAAGGGGGTTTTAATTCACCCCTCCACTTT. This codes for CASSLEGGFNSPLHF.

The CDR3 nucleotides are TGCGCCAGCAGCTTGGATGGACAAAGCACTGAAGCTTTCTTT. This translates into CASSLDGQSTEAFF. V usage is TRBV5-1 and J usage is TRBJ1-1, with D tentatively TRBD1 (5 bases). From germline, CDR1 is SGHRS and CDR2 YFSETQ. The CDR3 is 14 residues long. Trimming removed 0 bases at V and 4 bases at J, with 10 bases between.

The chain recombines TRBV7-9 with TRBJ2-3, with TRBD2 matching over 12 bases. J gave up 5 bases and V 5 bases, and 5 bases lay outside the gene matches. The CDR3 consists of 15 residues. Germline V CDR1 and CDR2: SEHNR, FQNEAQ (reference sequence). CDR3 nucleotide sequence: TGTGCCAGCAGCCCGACTAGCGGGGGAATAGATACGCAGTATTTT. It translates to CASSPTSGGIDTQYF.

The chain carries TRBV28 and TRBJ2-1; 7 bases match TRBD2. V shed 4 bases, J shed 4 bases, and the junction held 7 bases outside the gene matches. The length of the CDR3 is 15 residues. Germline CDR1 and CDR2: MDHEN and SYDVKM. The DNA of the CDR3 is TGTGCCAGCAGTTGGGGAGGGACCGGTTACAATGAGCAGTTCTTC. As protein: CASSWGGTGYNEQFF. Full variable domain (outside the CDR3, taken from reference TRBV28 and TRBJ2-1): DVKVTQSSRYLVKRTGEKVFLECVQDMDHENMFWYRQDPGLGLRLIYFSYDVKMKEKGDIPEGYSVSREKKERFSLILESASTNQTSMYLCASSWGGTGYNEQFFGPGTRLTVL.

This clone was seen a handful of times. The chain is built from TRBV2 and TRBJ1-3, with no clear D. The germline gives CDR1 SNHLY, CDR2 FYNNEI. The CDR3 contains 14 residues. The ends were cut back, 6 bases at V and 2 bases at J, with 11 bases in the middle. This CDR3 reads CASSPRETGNTIYF. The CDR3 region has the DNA TGTGCCAGCAGCCCTAGGGAAACTGGAAACACCATATATTTT.

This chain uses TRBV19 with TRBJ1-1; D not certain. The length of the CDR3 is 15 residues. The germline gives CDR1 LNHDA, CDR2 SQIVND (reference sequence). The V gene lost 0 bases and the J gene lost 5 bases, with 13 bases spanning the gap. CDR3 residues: CASSIDLRVRTEAFF. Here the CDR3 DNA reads TGTGCCAGTAGTATAGATCTAAGGGTCAGGACTGAAGCTTTCTTT.

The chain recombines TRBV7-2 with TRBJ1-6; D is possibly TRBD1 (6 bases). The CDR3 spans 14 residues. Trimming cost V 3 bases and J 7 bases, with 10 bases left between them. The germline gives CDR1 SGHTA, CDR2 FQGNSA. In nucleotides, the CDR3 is TGTGCCAGCAGCTTGGGGGACACGAATTCACCCCTCCACTTT. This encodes CASSLGDTNSPLHF.

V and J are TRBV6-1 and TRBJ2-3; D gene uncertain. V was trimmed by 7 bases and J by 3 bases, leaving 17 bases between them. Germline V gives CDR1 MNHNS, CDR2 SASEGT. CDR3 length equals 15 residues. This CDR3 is CASTPARVGTDTQYF. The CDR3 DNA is TGTGCCAGCACTCCAGCCCGGGTGGGGACAGATACGCAGTATTTT.

The CDR3 loop reads CASSIENGELFF. As DNA, the CDR3 is TGTGCCAGCAGTATAGAGAACGGGGAGCTGTTTTTT. This chain links TRBV7-9 with TRBJ2-2; D is uncertain. The CDR3 has 12 amino acids. Per the germline V gene, CDR1 is SEHNR and CDR2 is FQNEAQ (reference sequence). V lost 6 bases and J lost 7, with 9 bases in between.

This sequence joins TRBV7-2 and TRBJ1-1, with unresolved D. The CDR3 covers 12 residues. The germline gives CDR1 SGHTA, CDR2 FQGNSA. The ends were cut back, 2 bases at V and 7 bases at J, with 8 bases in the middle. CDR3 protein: CASSLSLVEAFF. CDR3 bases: TGTGCCAGCAGCTTAAGTCTCGTTGAAGCTTTCTTT.